This T cell receptor beta chain was sequenced during a study of OX40 agonist ivuxolimab in advanced cancers. Profiling relied on immunoSEQ multiplex PCR, and the TCRdb table lists in-frame clones only, not all of them. In the table there are nearly 35,000 clones, roughly 90% of which are singletons. Looked up from germline, CDR1 is MNHEY and CDR2 is SMNVEV (reference sequence). There are 13 residues in the CDR3. The V end was cut by 5 bases, the J end by 1 base, with 9 bases between. The TCR was taken from an adult with an advanced solid tumor such as melanoma, head and neck, liver or kidney cancer. V and J are TRBV27 and TRBJ2-7; weak D call: TRBD1 (5 bases). The sample here was CD4+ or CD8+ T cells sorted from blood, taken in a trial of the OX40 agonist ivuxolimab. CDR3 loop: CASSEDISYEQYF. CDR3 nucleotide sequence: TGTGCCAGCAGTGAGGACATTTCCTACGAGCAGTACTTC.